The entry below gives a single TCR beta chain sequence along with its context. Its antigen is as yet unknown. These data originate in a study of cytomegalovirus exposure and HLA in healthy donors. At the level of the study: The same platform was used for the roughly 130 validation repertoires and the 600 to 850 first-cohort repertoires, a later analysis reported.

The CDR3 has 15 residues. Trimming cost V 3 bases and J 2 bases; bases outside gene matches: 7. Per germline, CDR1 SGHRS and CDR2 YFSETQ. Study results and caveats: There were a few CMV-associated chains whose specificity for CMV antigens was confirmed in vitro.

Generated by immunoSEQ multiplex PCR, the TCRdb table keeps only in-frame clones and is missing some. Seen here are 160,000 or so clones, about 87% observed once, and the top ten hold 1.4%. The V gene is TRBV5-1, the J gene TRBJ2-7; 8 positions agree with TRBD1. Specimen: PBMCs. This clonotype was obtained from a woman in her twenties or thirties in good health and CMV-seronegative. CDR3 sequence: CASSSDTGGTYEQYF. The CDR3 DNA follows: TGCGCCAGCAGCTCGGATACAGGGGGAACCTACGAGCAGTACTTC.